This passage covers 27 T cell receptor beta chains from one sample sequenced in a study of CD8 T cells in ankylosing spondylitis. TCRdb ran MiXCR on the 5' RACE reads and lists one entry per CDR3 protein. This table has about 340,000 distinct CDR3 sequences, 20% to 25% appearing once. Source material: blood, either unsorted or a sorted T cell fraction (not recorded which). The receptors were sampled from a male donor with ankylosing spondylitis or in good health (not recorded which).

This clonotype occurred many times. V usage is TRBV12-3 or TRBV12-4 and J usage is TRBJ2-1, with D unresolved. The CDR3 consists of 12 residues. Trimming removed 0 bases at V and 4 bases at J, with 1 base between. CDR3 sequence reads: CASSLAYNEQFF. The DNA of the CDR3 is TGTGCCAGCAGTTTAGCGTACAATGAGCAGTTCTTC.

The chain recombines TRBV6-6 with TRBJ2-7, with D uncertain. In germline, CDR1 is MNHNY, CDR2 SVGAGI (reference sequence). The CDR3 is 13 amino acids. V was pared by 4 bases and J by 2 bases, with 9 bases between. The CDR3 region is CASSSDNTYEQYF. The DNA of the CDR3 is TGTGCCAGCAGTTCCGACAATACCTACGAGCAGTACTTC.

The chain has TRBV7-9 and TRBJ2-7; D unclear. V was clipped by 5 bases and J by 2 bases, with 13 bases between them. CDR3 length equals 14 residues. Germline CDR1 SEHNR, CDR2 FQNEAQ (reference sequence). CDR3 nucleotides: TGTGCCAGCAGCGTAGGACGCCGTCCCTACGAGCAGTACTTC. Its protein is CASSVGRRPYEQYF.

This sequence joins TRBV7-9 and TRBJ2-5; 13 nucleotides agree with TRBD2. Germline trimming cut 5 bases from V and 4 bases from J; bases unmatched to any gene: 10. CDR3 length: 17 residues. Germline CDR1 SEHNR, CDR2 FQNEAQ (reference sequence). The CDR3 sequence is CASSVTPGLAGLETQYF. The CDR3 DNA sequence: TGTGCCAGCAGCGTAACTCCGGGACTAGCGGGGCTAGAGACCCAGTACTTC.

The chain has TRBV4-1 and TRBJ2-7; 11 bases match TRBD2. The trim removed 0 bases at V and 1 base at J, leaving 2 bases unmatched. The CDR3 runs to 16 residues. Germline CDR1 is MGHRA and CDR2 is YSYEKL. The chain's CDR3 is CASSQDSSGGSYEQYF. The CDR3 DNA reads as TGCGCCAGCAGCCAAGATTCTAGCGGGGGGTCCTACGAGCAGTACTTC.

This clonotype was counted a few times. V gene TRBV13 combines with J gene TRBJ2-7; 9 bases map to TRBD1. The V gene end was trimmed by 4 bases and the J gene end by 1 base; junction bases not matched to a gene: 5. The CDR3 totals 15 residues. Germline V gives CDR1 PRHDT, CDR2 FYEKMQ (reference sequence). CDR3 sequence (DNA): TGTGCCAGCAGCTCCGCCGGGACAGGGTCCTACGAGCAGTACTTC. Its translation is CASSSAGTGSYEQYF.

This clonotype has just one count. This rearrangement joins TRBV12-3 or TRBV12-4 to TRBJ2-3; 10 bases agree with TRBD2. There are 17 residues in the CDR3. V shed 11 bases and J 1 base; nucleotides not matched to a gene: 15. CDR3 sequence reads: CAFSLAEGTSGTDTQYF. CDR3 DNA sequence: TGTGCCTTCAGTTTAGCGGAGGGGACTAGCGGCACAGATACGCAGTATTTT.

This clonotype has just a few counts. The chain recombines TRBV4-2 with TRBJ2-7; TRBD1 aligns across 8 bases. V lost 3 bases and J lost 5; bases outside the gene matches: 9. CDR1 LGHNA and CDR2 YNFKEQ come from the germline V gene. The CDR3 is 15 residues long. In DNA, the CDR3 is TGTGCCAGCAGCCAGAGCCAGGGGGCCCTAAACGAGCAGTACTTC. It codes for CASSQSQGALNEQYF.

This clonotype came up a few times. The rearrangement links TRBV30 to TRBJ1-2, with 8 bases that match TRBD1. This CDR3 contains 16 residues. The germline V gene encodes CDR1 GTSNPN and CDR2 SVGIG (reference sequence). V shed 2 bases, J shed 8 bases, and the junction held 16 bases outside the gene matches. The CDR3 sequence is CAWSFDLTGGRDGYTF. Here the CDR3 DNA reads TGTGCCTGGAGTTTTGATCTTACAGGGGGGCGAGACGGCTACACCTTC.

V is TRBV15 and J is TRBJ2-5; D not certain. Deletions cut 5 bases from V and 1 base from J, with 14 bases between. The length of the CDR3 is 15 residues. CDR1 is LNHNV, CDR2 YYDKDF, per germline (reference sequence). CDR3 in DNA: TGTGCCACCAGCTGGCTCCAGGAGACCCAAGAGACCCAGTACTTC. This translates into CATSWLQETQETQYF.

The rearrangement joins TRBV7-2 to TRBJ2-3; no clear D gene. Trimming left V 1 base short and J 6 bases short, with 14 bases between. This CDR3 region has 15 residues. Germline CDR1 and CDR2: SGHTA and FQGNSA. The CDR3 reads CASSLVDGQLDTQYF. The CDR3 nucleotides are TGTGCCAGCAGCTTAGTGGATGGCCAGCTGGATACGCAGTATTTT.

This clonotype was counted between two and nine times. The CDR3, as DNA: TGTGCCAGCAGTGAAGTGGGCAGGGAGGTAGAGACCCAGTACTTC. Amino acid sequence: CASSEVGREVETQYF. The chain recombines TRBV2 with TRBJ2-5; the D gene is possibly TRBD2 (6 bases). The V gene's germline CDR1 is SNHLY and CDR2 FYNNEI. V lost 1 base to trimming and J lost 4 bases, with 13 bases between them. The CDR3 loop spans 15 amino acids.

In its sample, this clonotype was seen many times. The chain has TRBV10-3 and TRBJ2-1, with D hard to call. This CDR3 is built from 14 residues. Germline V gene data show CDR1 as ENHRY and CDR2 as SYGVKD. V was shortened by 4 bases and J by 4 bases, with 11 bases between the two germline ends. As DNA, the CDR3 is TGTGCCATCAGTGTGGCTAGGGATTACAATGAGCAGTTCTTC. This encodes CAISVARDYNEQFF.

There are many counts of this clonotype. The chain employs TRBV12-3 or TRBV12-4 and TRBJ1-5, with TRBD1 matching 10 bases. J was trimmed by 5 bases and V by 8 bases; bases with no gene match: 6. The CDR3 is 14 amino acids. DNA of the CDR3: TGTGCCAGCGGGACAGGGGCCTCCTATCAGCCCCAGCATTTT. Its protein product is CASGTGASYQPQHF.

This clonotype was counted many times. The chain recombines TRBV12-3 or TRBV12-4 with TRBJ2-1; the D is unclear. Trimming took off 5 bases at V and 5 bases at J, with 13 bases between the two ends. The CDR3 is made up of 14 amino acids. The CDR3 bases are TGTGCCAGCAGTACGCCCAGGCAACACAATGAGCAGTTCTTC. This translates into CASSTPRQHNEQFF.

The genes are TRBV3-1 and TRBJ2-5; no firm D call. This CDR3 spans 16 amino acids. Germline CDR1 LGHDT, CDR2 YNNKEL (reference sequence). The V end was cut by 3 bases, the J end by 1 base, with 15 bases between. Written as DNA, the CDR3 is TGTGCCAGCAGCCAGTGGCGGTCAGATACCCAAGAGACCCAGTACTTC. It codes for CASSQWRSDTQETQYF.

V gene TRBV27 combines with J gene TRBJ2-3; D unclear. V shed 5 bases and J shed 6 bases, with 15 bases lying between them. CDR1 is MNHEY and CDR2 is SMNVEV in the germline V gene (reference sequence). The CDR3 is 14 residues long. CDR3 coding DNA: TGTGCCAGCAGTCTCCCTTCAAGGGTGGATACGCAGTATTTT. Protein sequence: CASSLPSRVDTQYF.

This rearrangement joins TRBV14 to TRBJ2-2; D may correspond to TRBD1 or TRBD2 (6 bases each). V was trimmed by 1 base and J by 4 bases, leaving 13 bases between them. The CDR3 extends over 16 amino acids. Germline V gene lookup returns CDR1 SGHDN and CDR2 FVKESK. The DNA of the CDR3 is TGTGCCAGCAGCCAAGGGGGGGCCGAGGGCACCGGGGAGCTGTTTTTT. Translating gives CASSQGGAEGTGELFF.

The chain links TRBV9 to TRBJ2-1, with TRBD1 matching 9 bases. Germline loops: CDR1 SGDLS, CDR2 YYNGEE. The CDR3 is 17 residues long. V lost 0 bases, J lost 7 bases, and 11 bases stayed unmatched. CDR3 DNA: TGTGCCAGCAGCGTAGACCCCGGACAGGGGATTTGGAATGAGCAGTTCTTC. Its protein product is CASSVDPGQGIWNEQFF.

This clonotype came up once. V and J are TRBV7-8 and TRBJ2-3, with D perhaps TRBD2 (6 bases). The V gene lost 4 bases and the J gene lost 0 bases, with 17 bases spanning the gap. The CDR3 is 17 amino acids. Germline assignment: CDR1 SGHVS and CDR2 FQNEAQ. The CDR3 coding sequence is TGTGCCAGCAGCTCCATCCCGGGGGTAGTTAGCACAGATACGCAGTATTTT. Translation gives CASSSIPGVVSTDTQYF.

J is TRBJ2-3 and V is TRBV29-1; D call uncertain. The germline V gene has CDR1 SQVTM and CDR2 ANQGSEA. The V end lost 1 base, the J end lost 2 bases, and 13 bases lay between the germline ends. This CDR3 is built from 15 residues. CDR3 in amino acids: CSVEGVRRNTDTQYF. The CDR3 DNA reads TGCAGCGTTGAAGGGGTCAGGCGAAACACAGATACGCAGTATTTT.

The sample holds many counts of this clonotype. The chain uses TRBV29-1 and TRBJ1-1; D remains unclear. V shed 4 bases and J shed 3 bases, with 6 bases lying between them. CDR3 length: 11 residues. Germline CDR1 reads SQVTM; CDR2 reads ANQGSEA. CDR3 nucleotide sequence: TGCAGCGTTGTGGCGGACACTGAAGCTTTCTTT. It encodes CSVVADTEAFF.

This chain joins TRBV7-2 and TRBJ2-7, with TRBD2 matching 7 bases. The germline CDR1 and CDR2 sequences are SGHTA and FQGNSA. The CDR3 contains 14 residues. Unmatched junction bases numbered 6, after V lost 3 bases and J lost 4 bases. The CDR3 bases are TGTGCCAGCAGCTTCTTCGGGGGGACTTACGAGCAGTACTTC. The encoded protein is CASSFFGGTYEQYF.

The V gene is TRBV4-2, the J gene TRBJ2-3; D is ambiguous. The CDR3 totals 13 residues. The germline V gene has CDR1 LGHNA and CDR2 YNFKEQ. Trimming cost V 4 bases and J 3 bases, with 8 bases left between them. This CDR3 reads CASSRWITDTQYF. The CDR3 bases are TGTGCCAGCAGCCGATGGATAACAGATACGCAGTATTTT.

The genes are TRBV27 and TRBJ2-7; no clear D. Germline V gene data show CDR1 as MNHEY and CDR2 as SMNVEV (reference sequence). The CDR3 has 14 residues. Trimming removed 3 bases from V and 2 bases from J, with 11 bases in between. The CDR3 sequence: CASSLSYGPYEQYF. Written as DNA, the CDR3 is TGTGCCAGCAGTTTGTCATATGGGCCCTACGAGCAGTACTTC.

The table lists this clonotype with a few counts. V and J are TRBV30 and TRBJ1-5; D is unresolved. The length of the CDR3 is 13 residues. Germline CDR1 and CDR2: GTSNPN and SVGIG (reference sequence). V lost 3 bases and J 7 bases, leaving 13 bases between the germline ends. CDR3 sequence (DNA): TGTGCCTGGAGCGACACGGGCCGGCAGCCCCAGCATTTT. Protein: CAWSDTGRQPQHF.

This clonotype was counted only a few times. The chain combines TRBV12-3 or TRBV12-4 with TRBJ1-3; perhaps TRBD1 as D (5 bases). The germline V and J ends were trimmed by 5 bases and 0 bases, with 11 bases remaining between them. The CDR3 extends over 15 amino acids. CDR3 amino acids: CASSMGTTSGNTIYF. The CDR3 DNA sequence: TGTGCCAGCAGTATGGGGACCACCTCTGGAAACACCATATATTTT.